One sample yielded the 24 T cell receptor beta chains listed below, sequenced in a study of shared clonotypes between healthy human individuals (dated by TCRdb to the early 2020s). Receptor libraries were prepared by the immunoSEQ multiplex PCR assay. The clones in this table, taken by TCRdb from immuneACCESS, are in-frame only. Not every clone is retained; where verified, under half of the shortfall comes from an unresolved V gene, and the cause of the rest is unknown. The sample table holds 2,500,000 or so clones, of which 93% were seen once. The top ten constitute 0.35% to 0.45% of the sample. The sample taken for sequencing was naive CD4+ T cells from PBMCs. The meaning of the sample's cell subset or site label: CD45RA+ positively selected. All receptors derive from a young man in good health. Some clones in this sample may be carry-over from other donors' samples.

On this clone itself: The sample has other DNA sequences that encode this CDR3 too. This CDR3 is CASSLGTGSQPQHF. CDR3 nucleotide sequence: TGCGCCAGCAGCTTAGGGACAGGAAGTCAGCCCCAGCATTTT. This chain joins TRBV5-1 and TRBJ1-5; 8 bases fit TRBD1. The length of the CDR3 is 14 residues. V was clipped by 2 bases and J by 6 bases; unmatched bases: 4. Germline V CDR1 and CDR2: SGHRS, YFSETQ.

This clone was detected once. The CDR3 region is CASSANSGFNQPQHF. The CDR3 nucleotides are TGTGCCAGCAGCGCCAACAGCGGTTTCAATCAGCCCCAGCATTTT. V and J are TRBV7-2 and TRBJ1-5, with D unresolved. Germline CDR1 SGHTA, CDR2 FQGNSA. CDR3 length: 15 residues. V was shortened by 5 bases and J by 3 bases, with 14 bases between the two germline ends. The entire variable domain, with the rest obtained from reference TRBV7-2 and TRBJ1-5, is as follows: GAGVSQSPSNKVTEKGKDVELRCDPISGHTALYWYRQSLGQGLEFLIYFQGNSAPDKSGLPSDRFSAERTGGSVSTLTIQRTQQEDSAVYLCASSANSGFNQPQHFGDGTRLSIL.

Concerning this clone itself: Other DNA sequences in this specimen translate into the identical CDR3. CDR3 region: CASSSGLAGGETQYF. CDR3 DNA sequence: TGCGCCAGCAGCTCCGGACTAGCGGGAGGTGAGACCCAGTACTTC. The genes are TRBV5-1 and TRBJ2-5, with 14 bases matching TRBD2. This CDR3 is built from 15 residues. Trimming took 3 bases from V and 5 from J; bases not matched to a gene: 3. Germline V gene lookup returns CDR1 SGHRS and CDR2 YFSETQ.

The chain joins TRBV4-2 to TRBJ2-7; D perhaps matches TRBD2 (5 bases). Trimming removed 0 bases at V and 0 bases at J, with 12 bases between. Per the germline V gene, CDR1 is LGHNA and CDR2 is YNFKEQ. The CDR3 covers 16 residues. This CDR3 is CASSQDQRSRSYEQYF. CDR3 coding DNA: TGTGCCAGCAGCCAAGATCAGCGGTCCCGCTCCTACGAGCAGTACTTC.

With respect to this clone: This same CDR3 is encoded by further DNA sequences in the sample. This chain connects TRBV9 to TRBJ2-5; D is perhaps TRBD1 (6 bases). The CDR3 covers 14 residues. V was pared by 2 bases and J by 1 base, with 9 bases between. Germline V lookup: CDR1 SGDLS, CDR2 YYNGEE. As DNA, the CDR3 is TGTGCCAGCAGCGTGACAGGCGCCCAAGAGACCCAGTACTTC. Its protein is CASSVTGAQETQYF.

The chain employs TRBV30 and TRBJ1-2; D is perhaps TRBD1 (5 bases). CDR3 length: 13 residues. Trimming took 0 bases from V and 7 from J, leaving 12 bases between them. The germline gives CDR1 GTSNPN, CDR2 SVGIG (reference sequence). The CDR3 DNA reads TGTGCCTGGAGTGTACTGGGGGTTTCTGGCTACACCTTC. Residues: CAWSVLGVSGYTF.

The chain links TRBV4-2 to TRBJ2-5, with 8 bases fitting TRBD2. Trimming took 3 bases from V and 3 from J; bases not matched to a gene: 9. The CDR3 spans 16 residues. Germline assignment: CDR1 LGHNA and CDR2 YNFKEQ. The CDR3: CASSQEPGLGKETQYF. CDR3 DNA sequence: TGTGCCAGCAGCCAGGAACCGGGACTAGGTAAAGAGACCCAGTACTTC.

The V call is TRBV2, the J call TRBJ2-7, with D perhaps TRBD2 (6 bases). The CDR3 runs to 16 residues. V lost 4 bases and J lost 6, with 22 bases in between. CDR1 SNHLY and CDR2 FYNNEI come from the germline V gene. CDR3 protein: CASSAQRRGIGSEQYF. In DNA, the CDR3 is TGTGCCAGCAGTGCCCAACGGCGGGGCATAGGCTCCGAGCAGTACTTC.

Points on this clone: Germline is not matched at one junction end, which may reflect a read error. J is TRBJ1-5 and V is TRBV2; D not resolved. Germline assignment: CDR1 SNHLY and CDR2 FYNNEI. The CDR3 totals 13 residues. The CDR3 loop reads CASSEEVDQAQHF. The CDR3 DNA reads TGTGCCAGCAGTGAAGAGGTGGATCAGGCCCAGCATTTT.

The V call is TRBV30, the J call TRBJ1-2; D is undetermined. The CDR3 is 10 amino acids. V lost 5 bases and J 4 bases, leaving 5 bases between the germline ends. Germline assignment: CDR1 GTSNPN and CDR2 SVGIG (reference sequence). CDR3 coding DNA: TGTGCCTGGTACCGCTATGGCTACACCTTC. It specifies CAWYRYGYTF. The variable domain in full, completed from reference TRBV30 and TRBJ1-2, reads SQTIHQWPATLVQPVGSPLSLECTVEGTSNPNLYWYRQAAGRGLQLLFYSVGIGQISSEVPQNLSASRPQDRQFILSSKKLLLSDSGFYLCAWYRYGYTFGSGTRLTVV.

The chain links TRBV14 to TRBJ2-3; maybe TRBD2 (5 bases). The V gene's germline CDR1 is SGHDN and CDR2 FVKESK. There are 16 residues in the CDR3. V was clipped by 4 bases and J by 0 bases, with 14 bases between them. CDR3 bases: TGTGCCAGCAGCCGCGCGGGCCTCTGGAGCACAGATACGCAGTATTTT. This gives the protein CASSRAGLWSTDTQYF.

The CDR3 sequence is CSGGTGNEKLFF. In DNA form, the CDR3 reads TGCAGCGGTGGGACAGGGAATGAAAAACTGTTTTTT. V and J are TRBV29-1 and TRBJ1-4; 9 bases map to TRBD1. After removal of 7 bases from V and 5 bases from J, the junction contained 2 bases not matched to a gene. The CDR3 consists of 12 residues. Germline assignment: CDR1 SQVTM and CDR2 ANQGSEA.

This chain connects TRBV6-6 to TRBJ1-1, with D tentatively TRBD1 (5 bases). Germline V lookup: CDR1 MNHNY, CDR2 SVGAGI (reference sequence). The CDR3 runs to 13 residues. The V gene lost 6 bases and the J gene lost 6 bases, with 14 bases spanning the gap. CDR3 region: CASSLPGAPEAFF. The CDR3 DNA reads TGTGCCAGCAGCCTCCCCGGGGCACCTGAAGCTTTCTTT.

The V and J genes are TRBV30 and TRBJ2-2; the match to TRBD1 covers 9 bases. The ends lost 7 bases at V and 4 bases at J; junction bases unmatched: 13. The germline V gene encodes CDR1 GTSNPN and CDR2 SVGIG (reference sequence). This CDR3 has 16 residues. CDR3 nucleotide sequence: TGTGCCTCCCAGGGGGGACAGGGAAGATTCACCGGGGAGCTGTTTTTT. This encodes CASQGGQGRFTGELFF.

V gene TRBV28 combines with J gene TRBJ2-7, with D possibly TRBD1 on 6 matching bases. Trimming pared 6 bases from V and 4 bases from J, leaving 13 bases between. CDR1 MDHEN and CDR2 SYDVKM come from the germline V gene. The CDR3 consists of 13 residues. This chain's CDR3 is CASSPGARYEQYF. The CDR3 DNA is TGTGCCAGCAGCCCAGGGGCGAGATACGAGCAGTACTTC.

The rearrangement joins TRBV28 to TRBJ2-5, with D possibly TRBD1 on 5 matching bases. The germline V gene has CDR1 MDHEN and CDR2 SYDVKM. The CDR3 sequence is 16 residues long. Trimming pared 6 bases from V and 5 bases from J, leaving 22 bases between. The CDR3 coding sequence is TGTGCCAGCAGCTCCCCAGTGTCAGGGCGTGTGGAGACCCAGTACTTC. It encodes CASSSPVSGRVETQYF.

This chain uses TRBV28 with TRBJ1-2, with no clear D. V was shortened by 3 bases and J by 2 bases, with 16 bases between the two germline ends. CDR1 MDHEN and CDR2 SYDVKM come from the germline V gene. CDR3 length equals 16 residues. The CDR3 sequence: CASSFLRAGSNYGYTF. CDR3 coding DNA: TGTGCCAGCAGTTTCCTCCGGGCGGGCAGCAACTATGGCTACACCTTC.

V is TRBV14 and J is TRBJ2-7, with TRBD1 matching 9 bases. This CDR3 has 14 residues. Looked up from germline, CDR1 is SGHDN and CDR2 is FVKESK. V lost 4 bases to trimming and J lost 2 bases; unmatched junction nucleotides: 3. DNA for the CDR3: TGTGCCAGCAGCCGGGGACAGGGCCCCTACGAGCAGTACTTC. Amino acid sequence: CASSRGQGPYEQYF. Full variable domain (remainder filled in from reference TRBV14 and TRBJ2-7): EAGVTQFPSHSVIEKGQTVTLRCDPISGHDNLYWYRRVMGKEIKFLLHFVKESKQDESGMPNNRFLAERTGGTYSTLKVQPAELEDSGVYFCASSRGQGPYEQYFGPGTRLTVT.

Comment on this clone: Mismatch with germline at one junction end may stem from a read error. The chain has TRBV30 and TRBJ1-2; 7 bases are shared with TRBD1. This CDR3 comprises 16 residues. The V gene's germline CDR1 is GTSNPN and CDR2 SVGIG (reference sequence). CDR3: CAWSPPTGSPNYGHTF. In DNA form, the CDR3 reads TGTGCCTGGAGTCCCCCGACAGGGAGTCCCAACTATGGCCACACCTTC.

V usage is TRBV11-2 and J usage is TRBJ2-1, with 13 bases that match TRBD2. After removal of 6 bases from V and 10 bases from J, the junction contained 9 bases not matched to a gene. The CDR3 has 15 residues. Germline-derived CDR1 and CDR2 are SGHAT and FQNNGV. The CDR3 region has the DNA TGTGCCAGCAGGCCCACTAGCGGGAGGGCCCGGGAGCAGTTCTTC. Encoded protein: CASRPTSGRAREQFF. Full variable domain (rest looked up from reference TRBV11-2 and TRBJ2-1): EAGVAQSPRYKIIEKRQSVAFWCNPISGHATLYWYQQILGQGPKLLIQFQNNGVVDDSQLPKDRFSAERLKGVDSTLKIQPAKLEDSAVYLCASRPTSGRAREQFFGPGTRLTVL.

This clone was seen only once. This chain connects TRBV5-1 to TRBJ1-1, with D hard to call. The CDR3 consists of 15 residues. Per the germline V gene, CDR1 is SGHRS and CDR2 is YFSETQ. Trimming left V 0 bases short and J 7 bases short, with 16 bases between. CDR3: CASSLEGTTGGEAFF. CDR3 nucleotide sequence: TGCGCCAGCAGCTTGGAGGGTACTACGGGTGGTGAAGCTTTCTTT.

The V call is TRBV7-9, the J call TRBJ2-1, with D perhaps matching TRBD2 (5 bases). V shed 0 bases and J shed 7 bases, with 25 bases lying between them. CDR1 and CDR2 (germline): SEHNR, FQNEAQ (reference sequence). This CDR3 region has 19 residues. CDR3 nucleotide sequence: TGTGCCAGCAGCTTAGCGCTCTCTCTTCAACTAGTAATAGGGAATGAGCAGTTCTTC. Translating gives CASSLALSLQLVIGNEQFF.

The sample holds one count of this clone. Distinct nucleotide sequences in the sample also encode this CDR3. The chain has TRBV2 and TRBJ2-2; 8 nucleotides agree with TRBD2. Trimming took 2 bases from V and 4 from J; bases not matched to a gene: 3. The germline CDR1 and CDR2 sequences are SNHLY and FYNNEI. The CDR3 contains 15 residues. CDR3 region: CASSESGRATGELFF. The CDR3 DNA is TGTGCCAGCAGTGAATCCGGGAGGGCCACCGGGGAGCTGTTTTTT.

Concerning this clone itself: The sample carries other DNA sequences with the same CDR3. The chain links TRBV5-1 to TRBJ2-7, with 7 positions matching TRBD2. The length of the CDR3 is 14 residues. V lost 0 bases to trimming and J lost 4 bases; unmatched junction nucleotides: 4. Per germline, CDR1 SGHRS and CDR2 YFSETQ. The CDR3 spells CASSLASGSYEQYF. Here the CDR3 DNA reads TGCGCCAGCAGCTTGGCTAGCGGAAGTTACGAGCAGTACTTC.